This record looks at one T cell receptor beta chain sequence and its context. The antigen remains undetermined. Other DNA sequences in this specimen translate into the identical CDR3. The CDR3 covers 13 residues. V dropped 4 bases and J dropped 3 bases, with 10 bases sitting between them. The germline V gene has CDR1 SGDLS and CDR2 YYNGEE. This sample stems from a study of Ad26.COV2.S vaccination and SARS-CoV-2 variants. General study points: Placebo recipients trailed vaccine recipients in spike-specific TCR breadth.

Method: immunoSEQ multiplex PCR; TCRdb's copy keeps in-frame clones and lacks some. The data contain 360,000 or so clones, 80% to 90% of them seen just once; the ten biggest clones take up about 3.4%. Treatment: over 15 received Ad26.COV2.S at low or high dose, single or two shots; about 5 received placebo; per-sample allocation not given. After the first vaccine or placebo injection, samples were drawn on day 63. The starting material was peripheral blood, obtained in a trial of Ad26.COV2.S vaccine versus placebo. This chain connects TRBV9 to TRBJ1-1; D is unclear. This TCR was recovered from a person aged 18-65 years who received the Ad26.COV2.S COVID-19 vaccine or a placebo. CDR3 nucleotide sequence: TGTGCCAGCAGCCCACCTCGGGACACTGAAGCTTTCTTT. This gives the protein CASSPPRDTEAFF.